These 17 T cell receptor beta chains share one sample of origin, sequenced in a study of CD4+ T cells in melanoma. Profiled with immunoSEQ multiplex PCR; TCRdb holds only in-frame clones, not every one. Here the sample spans 50,000 to 60,000 clones, roughly three quarters being singletons. Sequenced: tumor tissue. Receptor source: a human donor with melanoma.

This chain uses TRBV27 with TRBJ2-5; 7 nucleotides match TRBD1. The length of the CDR3 is 14 residues. The ends lost 4 bases at V and 4 bases at J; junction bases unmatched: 6. The V gene's germline CDR1 is MNHEY and CDR2 SMNVEV (reference sequence). The CDR3 protein is CASSSRDSIETQYF. The CDR3 nucleotides read TGTGCCAGCAGTTCCCGGGACAGCATAGAGACCCAGTACTTC.

This clone was detected a few times. CDR3 nucleotides: TGTGCCAGCAGTTTCCGCAGGGCCTCCTCCTACGAGCAGTACTTC. Translated, it gives CASSFRRASSYEQYF. This chain joins TRBV28 and TRBJ2-7, with D maybe TRBD1 (5 bases). This CDR3 comprises 15 residues. Germline CDR1 is MDHEN and CDR2 is SYDVKM. V was shortened by 3 bases and J by 0 bases, with 12 bases between the two germline ends.

This clone was seen a handful of times. The rearrangement joins TRBV4-1 to TRBJ2-7; 14 nucleotides align to TRBD2. This CDR3 contains 16 residues. J was trimmed by 3 bases and V by 1 base; bases with no gene match: 2. Per germline, CDR1 MGHRA and CDR2 YSYEKL. The CDR3 DNA reads as TGCGCCAGCAGCCAAGGGGGGACTAGCGGGGGCTACGAGCAGTACTTC. It is translated as CASSQGGTSGGYEQYF.

The genes are TRBV5-4 and TRBJ2-7; possibly TRBD1 or TRBD2 for D (5 bases each). This CDR3 region has 15 residues. Germline-derived CDR1 and CDR2 are SGHNT and YYREEE (reference sequence). V was shortened by 4 bases and J by 2 bases, with 16 bases between the two germline ends. This chain's CDR3 is CASSEWDRLPYEQYF. The CDR3 nucleotides read TGTGCCAGCAGCGAGTGGGACCGGTTACCCTACGAGCAGTACTTC.

The sample holds many counts of this clone. The CDR3, as DNA: TGTGCCAGCAGCTCCCGGGACAGGGCTGGCGAGCAGTACTTC. It specifies CASSSRDRAGEQYF. The J gene is TRBJ2-7, the V gene TRBV11-1; 9 bases match TRBD1. The V segment lost 4 bases and the J segment 6 bases; nucleotides outside the gene matches: 7. Germline CDR1 and CDR2: SGHAT and FQDESV (reference sequence). The CDR3 contains 14 residues.

The chain recombines TRBV6-1 with TRBJ1-6; D call uncertain. Germline V lookup: CDR1 MNHNS, CDR2 SASEGT. V shed 3 bases and J shed 7 bases, with 7 bases lying between them. The CDR3 sequence is 13 residues long. The CDR3: CASSEDENSPLHF. The CDR3 nucleotides read TGTGCCAGCAGTGAGGACGAGAATTCACCCCTCCACTTT.

The chain is built from TRBV4-1 and TRBJ2-1; 8 bases align to TRBD1. CDR3 length: 17 amino acids. Trimming cost V 2 bases and J 8 bases; bases outside gene matches: 14. CDR1 is MGHRA and CDR2 is YSYEKL in the germline V gene. CDR3: CASSQMTGTGLRDEQFF. In nucleotides, the CDR3 is TGCGCCAGCAGCCAAATGACCGGGACAGGACTTCGGGATGAGCAGTTCTTC.

This rearrangement joins TRBV6-6 to TRBJ1-1; D might be TRBD1 (5 bases). The CDR3 sequence is 11 residues long. V was trimmed by 2 bases and J by 11 bases, leaving 9 bases between them. Germline lookup yields CDR1 MNHNY and CDR2 SVGAGI (reference sequence). DNA for the CDR3: TGTGCCAGCAGTTACGGGGCCGAGGCTTTCTTT. This codes for CASSYGAEAFF.

The rearrangement uses TRBV29-1 and TRBJ2-3, with unresolved D. V was pared by 4 bases and J by 4 bases, with 12 bases between. This CDR3 has 13 residues. Germline lookup yields CDR1 SQVTM and CDR2 ANQGSEA. CDR3 region: CSVAPGRADTQYF. The DNA of the CDR3 is TGCAGCGTTGCGCCCGGGCGCGCAGATACGCAGTATTTT.

This clone rates as medium-sized. J is TRBJ2-1 and V is TRBV5-5, with D hard to call. V lost 0 bases and J lost 3, with 10 bases in between. CDR1 is SGHKS, CDR2 YYEKEE, per germline (reference sequence). This CDR3 has 15 residues. This CDR3 reads CASSLGLAYYNEQFF. Written as DNA, the CDR3 is TGTGCCAGCAGCTTGGGGTTGGCCTACTACAATGAGCAGTTCTTC.

This rearrangement joins TRBV5-1 to TRBJ1-5, with D perhaps TRBD1 (5 bases). CDR1 and CDR2 from the germline V gene are SGHRS and YFSETQ. V lost 4 bases, J lost 2 bases, and 13 bases lay in between. This CDR3 has 15 amino acids. CDR3 region: CASSIAGTGNQPQHF. In nucleotides, the CDR3 is TGCGCCAGCAGCATAGCTGGGACGGGCAATCAGCCCCAGCATTTT.

This clone showed up just a few times. The V and J genes are TRBV4-3 and TRBJ2-7; 8 positions agree with TRBD1. Germline CDR1 and CDR2: LGHNA and YSLEER. The CDR3 is made up of 15 amino acids. V trimming: 6 bases; J trimming: 2 bases; junction bases outside the gene matches: 9. The CDR3 DNA is TGCGCCAGCAGTCAAACCGGGACAGGACCCTACGAGCAGTACTTC. It encodes CASSQTGTGPYEQYF.

This chain uses TRBV9 with TRBJ2-3; D is uncertain. Germline V gene sequence: CDR1 SGDLS, CDR2 YYNGEE. The CDR3 loop spans 13 amino acids. Trimming removed 2 bases at V and 10 bases at J, with 14 bases between. This chain's CDR3 is CASSVDGRFAQYF. The DNA of the CDR3 is TGTGCCAGCAGCGTGGATGGACGGTTTGCGCAGTATTTT.

This chain links TRBV9 with TRBJ1-5; D perhaps matches TRBD1 (6 bases). This CDR3 contains 14 residues. CDR1 is SGDLS, CDR2 YYNGEE, per germline. V lost 5 bases and J 2 bases, leaving 11 bases between the germline ends. The CDR3 here is CASSLGAGNQPQHF. As DNA, the CDR3 is TGTGCCAGCAGTCTGGGGGCGGGCAATCAGCCCCAGCATTTT. The complete variable domain, with remaining parts taken from reference TRBV9 and TRBJ1-5, reads DSGVTQTPKHLITATGQRVTLRCSPRSGDLSVYWYQQSLDQGLQFLIQYYNGEERAKGNILERFSAQQFPDLHSELNLSSLELGDSALYFCASSLGAGNQPQHFGDGTRLSIL.

This clone was seen more than once but under ten times. J is TRBJ1-5 and V is TRBV9; D not resolved. The CDR3 has 13 amino acids. Germline V gene lookup returns CDR1 SGDLS and CDR2 YYNGEE. Trimming pared 0 bases from V and 7 bases from J, leaving 8 bases between. Here the CDR3 reads CASSVGGLQPQHF. For the CDR3, the DNA is TGTGCCAGCAGCGTAGGAGGGCTCCAGCCCCAGCATTTT.

Details on this clone: Other DNA sequences from this sample encode an identical CDR3 as well. The V gene is TRBV6-5, the J gene TRBJ2-1; D assignment may be TRBD1 or TRBD2 (5 bases each). The V end was cut by 0 bases, the J end by 0 bases, with 9 bases between. Germline V lookup: CDR1 MNHEY, CDR2 SVGAGI. The CDR3 runs 16 residues. The CDR3 spells CASSYSAGSSYNEQFF. CDR3 nucleotides: TGTGCCAGCAGTTACTCGGCAGGGAGCTCCTACAATGAGCAGTTCTTC.

The rearrangement uses TRBV15 and TRBJ2-5, with a tentative D call TRBD2 (7 bases). This CDR3 comprises 16 residues. CDR1 and CDR2 (germline): LNHNV, YYDKDF (reference sequence). V lost 0 bases and J 5 bases, leaving 16 bases between the germline ends. The CDR3, as DNA: TGTGCCACCAGCAGAGACCCGGGGGGCCCCAGTGAGACCCAGTACTTC. Protein product: CATSRDPGGPSETQYF.